A single sample gave rise to the 3 T cell receptor beta chains below, sequenced in a study of blood T cell repertoires in COVID-19. Libraries were prepared by immunoSEQ multiplex PCR; TCRdb keeps only in-frame clonotypes and omits some of them. Among over 350,000 clones listed, roughly 89% were seen once. Material: peripheral blood. These receptors were obtained from a woman aged 30 to 39 with active or convalescent COVID-19.

The genes are TRBV12-1 and TRBJ2-5; the D call in the table, TRBD2, was not verified against the DNA. TRBV12-1 is a pseudogene segment. This CDR3 is built from 14 residues. This chain's CDR3 is CASSPGLVWETQYF. The CDR3 DNA reads as TGTGCCAGCAGCCCTGGACTAGTGTGGGAGACCCAGTACTTC.

The genes are TRBV19 and TRBJ2-7, with TRBD2 identical over 15 bases. Germline V CDR1 and CDR2: LNHDA, SQIVND (reference sequence). V gave up 4 bases and J gave up 6 bases; unmatched junction bases: 16. This CDR3 is 19 amino acids long. The DNA of the CDR3 is TGTGCCAGTAGTAGGTCCGGGACTAGCGGGGGGCTGGGCTTTGGCGAGCAGTACTTC. Its translation: CASSRSGTSGGLGFGEQYF.

The V and J genes are TRBV25-1 and TRBJ2-7; TRBD2 aligns across 7 bases. Germline V gene sequence: CDR1 MGHDK, CDR2 SYGVNS. The V gene end was trimmed by 2 bases and the J gene end by 1 base; junction bases not matched to a gene: 5. The CDR3 is 15 residues long. The CDR3 sequence is CASSEGGGSSYEQYF. The CDR3 nucleotides are TGTGCCAGCAGTGAAGGTGGCGGGAGTTCCTACGAGCAGTACTTC.